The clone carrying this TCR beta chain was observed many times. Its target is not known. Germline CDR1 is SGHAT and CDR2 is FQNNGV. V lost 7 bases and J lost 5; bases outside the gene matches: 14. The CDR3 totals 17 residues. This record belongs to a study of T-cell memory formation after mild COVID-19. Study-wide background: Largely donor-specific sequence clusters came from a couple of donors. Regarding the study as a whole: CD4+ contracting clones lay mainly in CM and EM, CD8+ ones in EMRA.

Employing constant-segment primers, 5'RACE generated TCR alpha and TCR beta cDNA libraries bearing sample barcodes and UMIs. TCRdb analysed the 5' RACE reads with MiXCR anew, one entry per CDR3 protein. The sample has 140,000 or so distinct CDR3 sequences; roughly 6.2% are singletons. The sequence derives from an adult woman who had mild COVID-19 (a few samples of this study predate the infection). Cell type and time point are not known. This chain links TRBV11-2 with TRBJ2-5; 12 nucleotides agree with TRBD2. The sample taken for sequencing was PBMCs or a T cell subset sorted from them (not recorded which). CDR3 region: CASIRLAGGPGRETQYF. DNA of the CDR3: TGTGCCAGCATTAGGCTAGCGGGAGGGCCAGGGAGGGAGACCCAGTACTTC.